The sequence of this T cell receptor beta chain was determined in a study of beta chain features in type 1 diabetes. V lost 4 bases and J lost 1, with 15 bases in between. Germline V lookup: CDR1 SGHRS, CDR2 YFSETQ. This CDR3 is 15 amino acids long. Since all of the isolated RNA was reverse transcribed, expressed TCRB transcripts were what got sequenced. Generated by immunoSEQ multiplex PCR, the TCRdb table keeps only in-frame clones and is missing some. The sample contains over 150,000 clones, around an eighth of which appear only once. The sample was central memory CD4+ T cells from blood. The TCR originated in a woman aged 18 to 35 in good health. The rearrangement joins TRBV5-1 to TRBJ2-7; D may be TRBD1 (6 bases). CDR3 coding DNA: TGCGCCAGCAGCCCTACAGGGCTCGGGTCCTACGAGCAGTACTTC. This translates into CASSPTGLGSYEQYF.